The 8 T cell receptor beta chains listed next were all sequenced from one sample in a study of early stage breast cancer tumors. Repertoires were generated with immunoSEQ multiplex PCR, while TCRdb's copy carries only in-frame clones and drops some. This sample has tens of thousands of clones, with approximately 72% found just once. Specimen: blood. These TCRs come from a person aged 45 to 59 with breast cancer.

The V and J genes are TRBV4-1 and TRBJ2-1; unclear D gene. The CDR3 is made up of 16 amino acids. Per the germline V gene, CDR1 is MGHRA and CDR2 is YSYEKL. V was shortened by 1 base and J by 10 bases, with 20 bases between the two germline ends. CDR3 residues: CASSQAISIGAHEQFF. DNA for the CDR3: TGCGCCAGCAGCCAAGCTATTTCAATCGGAGCTCACGAGCAGTTCTTC.

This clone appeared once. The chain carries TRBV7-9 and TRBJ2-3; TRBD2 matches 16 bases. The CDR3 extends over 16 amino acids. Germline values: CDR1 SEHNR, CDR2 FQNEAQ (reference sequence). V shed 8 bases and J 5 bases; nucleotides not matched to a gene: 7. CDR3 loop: CASGSGLAGGGDTQYF. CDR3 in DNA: TGTGCCAGCGGCTCGGGACTAGCGGGAGGGGGAGATACGCAGTATTTT.

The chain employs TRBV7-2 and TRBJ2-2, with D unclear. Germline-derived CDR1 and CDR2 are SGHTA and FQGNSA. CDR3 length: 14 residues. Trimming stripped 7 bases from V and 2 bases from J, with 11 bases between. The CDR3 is CASTLGRNTGELFF. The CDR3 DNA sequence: TGTGCCAGCACCCTGGGAAGAAACACCGGGGAGCTGTTTTTT.

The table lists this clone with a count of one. The CDR3 region is CASSDRTGTYEQYF. The CDR3 DNA follows: TGTGCCAGCAGTGACAGGACAGGGACCTACGAGCAGTACTTC. This chain uses TRBV6-5 with TRBJ2-7; 8 bases match TRBD1. The CDR3 covers 14 residues. V lost 5 bases and J lost 2; bases outside the gene matches: 5. The germline gives CDR1 MNHEY, CDR2 SVGAGI.

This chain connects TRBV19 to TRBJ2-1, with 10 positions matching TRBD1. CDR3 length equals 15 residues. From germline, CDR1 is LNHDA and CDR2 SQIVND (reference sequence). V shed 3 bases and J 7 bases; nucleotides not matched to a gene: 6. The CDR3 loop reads CASSMTGQGRNEQFF. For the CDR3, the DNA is TGTGCCAGTAGTATGACGGGACAGGGGCGGAATGAGCAGTTCTTC.

The CDR3, as DNA: TGTGCCAGCAGCCCCACGGGGGGCTACTACAATGAGCAGTTCTTC. It is translated as CASSPTGGYYNEQFF. V and J are TRBV7-9 and TRBJ2-1; maybe TRBD2 (7 bases). Trimming cost V 5 bases and J 3 bases, with 14 bases left between them. The CDR3 consists of 15 residues. Germline V gene data show CDR1 as SEHNR and CDR2 as FQNEAQ (reference sequence).

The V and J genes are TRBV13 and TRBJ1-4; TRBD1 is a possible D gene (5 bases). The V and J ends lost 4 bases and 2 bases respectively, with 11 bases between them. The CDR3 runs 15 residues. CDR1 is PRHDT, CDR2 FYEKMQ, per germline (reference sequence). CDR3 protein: CASSSWGVTNEKLFF. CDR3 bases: TGTGCCAGCAGCTCCTGGGGGGTCACTAATGAAAAACTGTTTTTT.

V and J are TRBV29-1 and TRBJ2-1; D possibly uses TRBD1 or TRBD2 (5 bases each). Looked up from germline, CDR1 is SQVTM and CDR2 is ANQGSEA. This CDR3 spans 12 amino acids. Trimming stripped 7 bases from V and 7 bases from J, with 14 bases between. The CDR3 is CSADAWGNEQFF. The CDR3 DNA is TGCAGCGCTGATGCGTGGGGGAATGAGCAGTTCTTC.